This T cell receptor (beta chain) appears in the sequencing data of a study of OX40 agonist ivuxolimab in advanced cancers. Study-level findings and limits: The average count of expanded clones was higher among CD8+ T cells than among CD4+.

A word on this clone: Its target is not known.

Method: immunoSEQ multiplex PCR; TCRdb's copy keeps in-frame clones and lacks some. The sample consists of 70,000 to 100,000 clones, around 90% of them appearing once. Trimming removed 2 bases from V and 3 bases from J, with 11 bases in between. The germline V gene has CDR1 MNHEY and CDR2 SVGAGI. This CDR3 spans 15 amino acids. With baseline, cycle 4 day 1, and cycle 7 day 1 as timepoints, blood was sampled. This TCR derives from an adult with an advanced solid tumor such as melanoma, head and neck, liver or kidney cancer. The input for sequencing was CD4+ or CD8+ T cells sorted from blood, taken in a trial of the OX40 agonist ivuxolimab. The J gene is TRBJ1-5, the V gene TRBV6-5; no reliable D call. The chain's CDR3 is CASSYLSGNNQPQHF. CDR3 sequence (DNA): TGTGCCAGCAGTTACCTTTCGGGGAACAATCAGCCCCAGCATTTT.